Following are 8 T cell receptor beta chains from one sample sequenced in a study of T cells after yellow fever vaccination. TCRdb re-analysed the 5' RACE reads in MiXCR, keeping a single row per CDR3 protein. The table lists about 360,000 distinct CDR3 sequences, over 5% of them singletons. The specimen comprised PBMCs, sampled 5 days after the yellow fever booster vaccination. These receptors were collected from a man under 40 who received the YFV17D yellow fever vaccine.

The CDR3 DNA sequence: TGTGCCAGCGGGGACAGGGCCACAGATACGCAGTATTTT. This gives the protein CASGDRATDTQYF. The gene calls are TRBV7-2 and TRBJ2-3; 9 bases are a match to TRBD1. Germline values: CDR1 SGHTA, CDR2 FQGNSA. This CDR3 is 13 amino acids long. Germline trimming cut 8 bases from V and 2 bases from J; bases unmatched to any gene: 2.

This clonotype was observed at least ten times. The chain has TRBV12-3 or TRBV12-4 and TRBJ2-3; 8 positions agree with TRBD2. This CDR3 is 16 amino acids long. The V gene end was trimmed by 5 bases and the J gene end by 7 bases; junction bases not matched to a gene: 14. The DNA of the CDR3 is TGTGCCAGCAGTACTCTGGCGGGAGGCTTCATCAATACGCAGTATTTT. Translation: CASSTLAGGFINTQYF.

V gene TRBV21-1 combines with J gene TRBJ1-2; the table's D call TRBD1 went unverified against the DNA. TRBV21-1 counts as a pseudogene. The CDR3 sequence is 14 residues long. CDR3 residues: CASSAQGGHYGYTF. The CDR3 coding sequence is TGTGCCAGCAGCGCCCAAGGGGGCCACTATGGCTACACCTTC.

This clonotype showed up just a few times. CDR3 protein: CASSRDGPRDTQYF. The CDR3 nucleotides are TGCGCCAGCAGCAGGGACGGTCCCCGGGATACGCAGTATTTT. The V call is TRBV5-1, the J call TRBJ2-3, with D perhaps given as TRBD1 or TRBD2 (5 bases each). In germline, CDR1 is SGHRS, CDR2 YFSETQ. The CDR3 runs to 14 residues. Deletions cut 4 bases from V and 6 bases from J, with 15 bases between.

V usage is TRBV10-3 and J usage is TRBJ2-1; D not resolved. Germline assignment: CDR1 ENHRY and CDR2 SYGVKD. Trimming took 4 bases from V and 8 from J, leaving 15 bases between them. This CDR3 has 14 residues. The CDR3 sequence is CAISASGLWDEQFF. Written as DNA, the CDR3 is TGTGCCATCAGTGCTTCTGGCTTGTGGGATGAGCAGTTCTTC.

This clonotype has just a few counts. The V gene is TRBV4-3, the J gene TRBJ2-3; D is possibly TRBD2 (7 bases). CDR1 is LGHNA, CDR2 YSLEER, per germline. V was trimmed by 1 base and J by 0 bases, leaving 14 bases between them. There are 17 residues in the CDR3. In DNA, the CDR3 is TGCGCCAGCAGCCAAGGGGGGGGGGGGCGTAGCACAGATACGCAGTATTTT. It encodes CASSQGGGGRSTDTQYF.

This clonotype was seen only a few times. The chain has TRBV7-2 and TRBJ2-1; no clear D gene. In germline, CDR1 is SGHTA, CDR2 FQGNSA. The V end was cut by 1 base, the J end by 12 bases, with 10 bases between. CDR3 length equals 12 residues. CDR3 residues: CASSLDLLGQFF. The CDR3 nucleotides are TGTGCCAGCAGCTTAGACCTTCTGGGGCAGTTCTTC.

This clonotype was seen at least ten times. The J gene is TRBJ2-1, the V gene TRBV6-1, with TRBD2 identical over 9 bases. Germline CDR1 and CDR2: MNHNS and SASEGT. The junction had 16 bases not matched to a gene; V was cut back by 6 bases and J by 7 bases. There are 17 residues in the CDR3. The CDR3: CASSRISAGGPGNEQFF. The CDR3 DNA sequence: TGTGCCAGCAGCCGAATCTCGGCGGGAGGGCCGGGGAATGAGCAGTTCTTC.